A selection of T cell receptor beta chains follows, all from one sample in a study of siplizumab effects on memory and regulatory T cells. Here immunoSEQ multiplex PCR was the method, and the copy in TCRdb shows in-frame clones only, minus some. Among about 52,000 clones listed, less than 98% were seen once. The source material was naive CD4+ T cells sorted from blood. Every receptor here comes from a human donor in good health. Each CDR3 is given with its conserved first and last residue. The D gene is left open where the match is weak. Rows give clone size only sometimes, using once, few, many, or a class for an expanded clone.

J gene: TRBJ2-5; V gene: TRBV7-2; clone size: NA; D gene: NA; CDR3 DNA: TGTGCCAGCAGCTCCCGTAGTTTGGGGCGGGAGACCCAGTACTTC; CDR3 protein: CASSSRSLGRETQYF
J gene: TRBJ2-3; V gene: TRBV20-1; clone size: NA; D gene: NA; CDR3 DNA: TGCAGTGTATTAAGAACAGATACGCAGTATTTT; CDR3 protein: CSVLRTDTQYF
J gene: TRBJ1-2; V gene: TRBV29-1; clone size: NA; D gene: TRBD1; CDR3 DNA: TGCAGCGTTGAAGGCCAGGGGGCGCGCGGCTACACCTTC; CDR3 protein: CSVEGQGARGYTF
J gene: TRBJ1-4; V gene: TRBV5-6; clone size: NA; D gene: NA; CDR3 DNA: TGTGCCAGCAGCTTGGTTGCGGGAGATAATGAAAAACTGTTTTTT; CDR3 protein: CASSLVAGDNEKLFF
J gene: TRBJ1-5; V gene: TRBV27; clone size: NA; D gene: NA; CDR3 DNA: TGTGCCAGCAGTTTATCGGGAGATTGGGGATATAGCAATCAGCCCCAGCATTTT; CDR3 protein: CASSLSGDWGYSNQPQHF
J gene: TRBJ2-7; V gene: TRBV7-6; clone size: NA; D gene: TRBD2; CDR3 DNA: TGTGCCAGCAGCTCCGGGACTAGCGGCTACGAGCAGTACTTC; CDR3 protein: CASSSGTSGYEQYF
J gene: TRBJ2-3; V gene: TRBV30; clone size: NA; D gene: TRBD2; CDR3 DNA: TGTGCCTGGAGTGTACAACTAGCGGGGAGGTCAGATACGCAGTATTTT; CDR3 protein: CAWSVQLAGRSDTQYF
J gene: TRBJ2-3; V gene: TRBV18; clone size: NA; D gene: NA; CDR3 DNA: TGTGCCAGCTCGCACATCCCGGACACGGGCCCAGATACGCAGTATTTT; CDR3 protein: CASSHIPDTGPDTQYF
J gene: TRBJ2-5; V gene: TRBV2; clone size: NA; D gene: NA; CDR3 DNA: TGTGCCAGCAAAACCAGCATCAGGTCGGGGCGTATCCAAGAGACCCAGTACTTC; CDR3 protein: CASKTSIRSGRIQETQYF
J gene: TRBJ1-4; V gene: TRBV30; clone size: NA; D gene: NA; CDR3 DNA: TGTGCCTGGAGTGTACCACGTGGCAGGGCGGGCGAAAAACTGTTTTTT; CDR3 protein: CAWSVPRGRAGEKLFF
J gene: TRBJ2-1; V gene: TRBV7-3; clone size: NA; D gene: NA; CDR3 DNA: TGTGCCAGCAGCCCCACCCCCGGGACGGAGCAGTTCTTC; CDR3 protein: CASSPTPGTEQFF
J gene: TRBJ2-7; V gene: TRBV5-4; clone size: NA; D gene: NA; CDR3 DNA: TGTGCCAGCAGCGCCCAATATTCAAGCAGGGAGCAGTACTTC; CDR3 protein: CASSAQYSSREQYF
J gene: TRBJ2-1; V gene: TRBV7-3; clone size: NA; D gene: TRBD2; CDR3 DNA: TGTGCCAGCAGCGCCGCCGGGACTAGCGGGAGCATGGGCTCCTACAATGAGCAGTTCTTC; CDR3 protein: CASSAAGTSGSMGSYNEQFF
J gene: TRBJ1-5; V gene: TRBV5-4; clone size: NA; D gene: NA; CDR3 DNA: TGTGCCAGCAGCTTCGGCGGTACCAATCAGCCCCAGCATTTT; CDR3 protein: CASSFGGTNQPQHF
J gene: TRBJ1-1; V gene: TRBV13; clone size: NA; D gene: TRBD1; CDR3 DNA: TGTGCCAGCAGAGAACCGGGACAGGGGAAGGCTGAAGCTTTCTTT; CDR3 protein: CASREPGQGKAEAFF
J gene: TRBJ2-1; V gene: TRBV2; clone size: NA; D gene: NA; CDR3 DNA: TGTGCCAGCAAGTACCGAGGGAATACTAATGAGCAGTTCTTC; CDR3 protein: CASKYRGNTNEQFF
J gene: TRBJ2-5; V gene: TRBV29-1; clone size: NA; D gene: NA; CDR3 DNA: TGCAGCGTCTTCTCGGGCACGCTTAGGGAGACCCAGTACTTC; CDR3 protein: CSVFSGTLRETQYF
J gene: TRBJ1-5; V gene: TRBV19; clone size: NA; D gene: TRBD1; CDR3 DNA: TGTGCCAGTAGCAGGGGGTCTTTCGGGAATCAGCCCCAGCATTTT; CDR3 protein: CASSRGSFGNQPQHF
J gene: TRBJ1-1; V gene: TRBV6-5; clone size: NA; D gene: NA; CDR3 DNA: TGTGCCAGCAGTGTCGACAGGACTGGGGCTGAAGCTTTCTTT; CDR3 protein: CASSVDRTGAEAFF
J gene: TRBJ2-7; V gene: TRBV29-1; clone size: NA; D gene: TRBD1; CDR3 DNA: TGCAGCGTGCGCGGACAGGAACGGGCCTACGAGCAGTACTTC; CDR3 protein: CSVRGQERAYEQYF
J gene: TRBJ2-5; V gene: TRBV27; clone size: NA; D gene: TRBD2; CDR3 DNA: TGTGCCAGCAGTCCCGGGCTAGCGGGAAAAGAGACCCAGTACTTC; CDR3 protein: CASSPGLAGKETQYF
J gene: TRBJ2-1; V gene: TRBV7-9; clone size: NA; D gene: TRBD1; CDR3 DNA: TGTGCCAGCTTAAAGGGGGCTTCCTACAATGAGCAGTTCTTC; CDR3 protein: CASLKGASYNEQFF
J gene: TRBJ2-7; V gene: TRBV27; clone size: NA; D gene: NA; CDR3 DNA: TGTGCCAGCAGTTTATACACCAACTCCTACGAGCAGTACTTC; CDR3 protein: CASSLYTNSYEQYF
J gene: TRBJ1-2; V gene: TRBV5-4; clone size: NA; D gene: NA; CDR3 DNA: TGTGCCAGCAGCTTGGTGTCCAGGGAGGGTTATGGCTACACCTTC; CDR3 protein: CASSLVSREGYGYTF
J gene: TRBJ2-7; V gene: TRBV6-1; clone size: once; D gene: TRBD2; CDR3 DNA: TGTGCCAGCGGGGTGCGCGGGAGGGCCGTCTACGAGCAGTACTTC; CDR3 protein: CASGVRGRAVYEQYF
J gene: TRBJ2-1; V gene: TRBV30; clone size: once; D gene: NA; CDR3 DNA: TGTGCCTGGAGTGTAAGAGTGGGCGGGACCCTAGTGAATGAGCAGTTCTTC; CDR3 protein: CAWSVRVGGTLVNEQFF
J gene: TRBJ1-3; V gene: TRBV11-3; clone size: NA; D gene: TRBD1; CDR3 DNA: TGTGCCAGCAGCTTAAGGGGACAGCTTTACTCTGGAAACACCATATATTTT; CDR3 protein: CASSLRGQLYSGNTIYF
J gene: TRBJ2-3; V gene: TRBV4-2; clone size: NA; D gene: NA; CDR3 DNA: TGTGCCAGCAGCCCAGGGCGAAACACAGATACGCAGTATTTT; CDR3 protein: CASSPGRNTDTQYF
J gene: TRBJ2-7; V gene: TRBV18; clone size: NA; D gene: NA; CDR3 DNA: TGTGCCAGCTCACCACCGGACCGGGTGGTGGCGTACTTC; CDR3 protein: CASSPPDRVVAYF
J gene: TRBJ2-1; V gene: TRBV12-5; clone size: once; D gene: TRBD2; CDR3 DNA: TGTGCTCAGGGGAGCGGGAGGCGCCCCTACAATGAGCAGTTCTTC; CDR3 protein: CAQGSGRRPYNEQFF
J gene: TRBJ2-5; V gene: TRBV5-1; clone size: once; D gene: TRBD1; CDR3 DNA: TGCGCCAGCAGCTTACAGGGGGGCCAAGAGACCCAGTACTTC; CDR3 protein: CASSLQGGQETQYF
J gene: TRBJ2-3; V gene: TRBV7-9; clone size: NA; D gene: TRBD2; CDR3 DNA: TGTGCCAGCAGCTTAGGACTAGCGGGAGGGTCAGCAGATACGCAGTATTTT; CDR3 protein: CASSLGLAGGSADTQYF
J gene: TRBJ1-6; V gene: TRBV5-4; clone size: once; D gene: TRBD1; CDR3 DNA: TGTGCCAGCAGCCTCGGACAGGGCAACTCCTATAATTCACCCCTCCACTTT; CDR3 protein: CASSLGQGNSYNSPLHF
J gene: TRBJ2-7; V gene: TRBV5-4; clone size: NA; D gene: TRBD1; CDR3 DNA: TGTGCCAGCAGCTTGTGGACAGGGGTTCTCGTAGATCAGTACTTC; CDR3 protein: CASSLWTGVLVDQYF
J gene: TRBJ2-7; V gene: TRBV28; clone size: NA; D gene: NA; CDR3 DNA: TGTGCCAGCAGGAGGGAATTGAGCTCCTACGAGCAGTACTTC; CDR3 protein: CASRRELSSYEQYF